This TCR beta chain was recorded in a study of Graves' ophthalmopathy and Graves' hyperthyroidism. The CDR3 is 14 residues long. From germline, CDR1 is ENHRY and CDR2 SYGVKD. Using RNA transcripts, the TCR beta CDR3 regions were amplified. First-round RT-PCR relied on HTBI primers, and a second-round multiplex PCR came next. One entry per CDR3 protein results from TCRdb running MiXCR on the multiplex PCR reads. The table lists 650,000 to 800,000 distinct CDR3 sequences, about two fifths of them singletons. This clonotype appeared many times. Germline and junction disagree at one end, which may indicate a read error.

The clonotype originates from an adult man with Graves' ophthalmopathy. This chain connects TRBV10-3 to TRBJ1-3, with D hard to call. Material for sequencing was peripheral blood. CDR3: CASSYGGNGNTIYF. The CDR3 DNA reads TGTGCCAGCAGTTACGGAGGGAATGGAAACACCATATATTTT.